The 30 T cell receptor beta chains listed next were all sequenced from one sample in a study of shared clonotypes between healthy human individuals. Produced via immunoSEQ multiplex PCR; TCRdb's table is partial and in-frame only. The sample includes approximately 340,000 clones, 70% to 75% of them seen just once. Sequenced: memory CD4+ T cells sorted from blood. Sample subset: CD45RA-negative fraction. The receptor source for this set is a man aged 25 to 45 in good health.

In nucleotides, the CDR3 is TGTGCCAGCATTCGGGCGGCAGGGGGCAATGAGCAGTTCTTC. Translated: CASIRAAGGNEQFF. The chain joins TRBV6-1 to TRBJ2-1; 7 bases are a match to TRBD1. The CDR3 covers 14 residues. J was trimmed by 6 bases and V by 7 bases; bases with no gene match: 9. In germline, CDR1 is MNHNS, CDR2 SASEGT.

J is TRBJ1-2 and V is TRBV5-1; possible D gene TRBD1, 5 bases. This CDR3 spans 15 amino acids. V was shortened by 2 bases and J by 9 bases, with 20 bases between the two germline ends. Germline values: CDR1 SGHRS, CDR2 YFSETQ. The CDR3 here is CASSLAPRDFSSYTF. DNA for the CDR3: TGCGCCAGCAGCTTAGCCCCACGGGACTTCTCGAGCTACACCTTC.

The J gene is TRBJ2-1, the V gene TRBV28; D is undetermined. The CDR3 consists of 13 residues. V was shortened by 4 bases and J by 15 bases, with 19 bases between the two germline ends. CDR1 and CDR2 from the germline V gene are MDHEN and SYDVKM. The CDR3 sequence is CASSSAPGRIGFF. The CDR3 region has the DNA TGTGCCAGCAGTTCGGCTCCGGGCCGAATAGGGTTCTTC.

V and J are TRBV27 and TRBJ1-1; TRBD1 might be the D (6 bases). This CDR3 region has 17 residues. Trimming pared 3 bases from V and 4 bases from J, leaving 21 bases between. Per the germline V gene, CDR1 is MNHEY and CDR2 is SMNVEV (reference sequence). Here the CDR3 DNA reads TGTGCCAGCAGTTTGTATGCAGGGGTGGCGATGGGCACTGAAGCTTTCTTT. It specifies CASSLYAGVAMGTEAFF.

The V and J genes are TRBV11-2 and TRBJ2-1; no definite D call. The CDR3 has 13 residues. Germline assignment: CDR1 SGHAT and CDR2 FQNNGV. With 5 bases removed from V and 6 bases from J, the gap between germline ends came to 11 bases. CDR3 DNA sequence: TGTGCCAGCAGCCCCGGTTTAGTCAATGAGCAGTTCTTC. It codes for CASSPGLVNEQFF.

The CDR3 spells CASSTGTVSGNTIYF. CDR3 coding DNA: TGTGCCAGCAGTACGGGGACTGTATCTGGAAACACCATATATTTT. This chain uses TRBV28 with TRBJ1-3; a possible D gene is TRBD1 (5 bases). Germline CDR1 is MDHEN and CDR2 is SYDVKM. The germline V and J ends were trimmed by 5 bases and 1 base, with 12 bases remaining between them. The CDR3 is 15 amino acids. Supplemented by reference TRBV28 and TRBJ1-3, the full variable domain reads DVKVTQSSRYLVKRTGEKVFLECVQDMDHENMFWYRQDPGLGLRLIYFSYDVKMKEKGDIPEGYSVSREKKERFSLILESASTNQTSMYLCASSTGTVSGNTIYFGEGSWLTVV.

The genes are TRBV30 and TRBJ2-1; maybe TRBD2 (6 bases). Germline V lookup: CDR1 GTSNPN, CDR2 SVGIG (reference sequence). Trimming pared 0 bases from V and 9 bases from J, leaving 12 bases between. The CDR3 is made up of 13 amino acids. The CDR3 DNA reads TGTGCCTGGAGTGTACTGGGAGCGGGTGAGCAGTTCTTC. It encodes CAWSVLGAGEQFF.

In this sample, this clone turned up a few times. This may be a read error: a much more frequent sequence differs by one nucleotide. This sample also contains other DNA sequences that code for the same CDR3. This CDR3 reads CASSYRNEQFF. DNA of the CDR3: TGTGCCAGCAGTTACAGAAATGAGCAGTTCTTC. V usage is TRBV6-5 and J usage is TRBJ2-1; D is unclear. The CDR3 has 11 residues. Trimming shortened V by 2 bases and J by 7 bases, and 3 bases separated the two germline ends. Germline-derived CDR1 and CDR2 are MNHEY and SVGAGI.

The V gene is TRBV4-1, the J gene TRBJ2-1; a possible D gene is TRBD1 (5 bases). The CDR3 loop spans 12 amino acids. In germline, CDR1 is MGHRA, CDR2 YSYEKL. Trimming removed 0 bases at V and 13 bases at J, with 10 bases between. CDR3 loop: CASSQDQGKQFF. As DNA, the CDR3 is TGCGCCAGCAGCCAAGATCAGGGAAAACAGTTCTTC.

The rearrangement uses TRBV7-9 and TRBJ1-2; D ambiguous. Germline V lookup: CDR1 SEHNR, CDR2 FQNEAQ (reference sequence). The ends were cut back, 5 bases at V and 5 bases at J, with 15 bases in the middle. CDR3 length: 14 amino acids. CDR3 in DNA: TGTGCCAGCAGCCTCGGACCCGCTGTATATGGCTACACCTTC. It is translated as CASSLGPAVYGYTF.

This clone was found many times. Within the sample, other DNA sequences also encode this same CDR3. The gene calls are TRBV10-2 and TRBJ2-2; D unresolved. CDR1 and CDR2 (germline): WSHSY, SAAADI. The CDR3 covers 14 residues. V lost 2 bases to trimming and J lost 6 bases, with 10 bases between them. This CDR3 is CASSEGLVSGELFF. CDR3 DNA: TGCGCCAGCAGTGAGGGGCTAGTATCCGGGGAGCTGTTTTTT.

The chain carries TRBV5-5 and TRBJ2-7; D not resolved. CDR3 length equals 13 residues. CDR1 SGHKS and CDR2 YYEKEE come from the germline V gene (reference sequence). V was trimmed by 3 bases and J by 0 bases, leaving 7 bases between them. The chain's CDR3 is CASSSHLSYEQYF. CDR3 bases: TGTGCCAGCAGCTCCCACCTCTCCTACGAGCAGTACTTC.

This clone was detected only once. Being one base from a much bigger clone, this may be a read error. The J gene is TRBJ2-5, the V gene TRBV11-2; possible D gene TRBD1, 6 bases. Germline CDR1 reads SGHAT; CDR2 reads FQNNGV. Trimming cost V 6 bases and J 0 bases, with 14 bases left between them. The CDR3 has 15 residues. CDR3 bases: TGTGCCAGCAGACCAATACAGGGAGACCAAGAGACCCAGTACTTC. Translated: CASRPIQGDQETQYF.

The rearrangement links TRBV28 to TRBJ1-1; 7 bases fit TRBD1. Trimming removed 6 bases from V and 8 bases from J; junction bases left unmatched: 12. There are 14 residues in the CDR3. Germline V gene sequence: CDR1 MDHEN, CDR2 SYDVKM. The CDR3 sequence is CASSPGGRAGEAFF. CDR3 nucleotides: TGTGCCAGCAGCCCAGGGGGGAGGGCAGGCGAAGCTTTCTTT.

The chain joins TRBV4-3 to TRBJ1-1; 7 positions agree with TRBD1. The germline gives CDR1 LGHNA, CDR2 YSLEER. This CDR3 region has 14 residues. J gave up 5 bases and V 6 bases, and 9 bases lay outside the gene matches. The CDR3 nucleotides are TGCGCCAGCAGTCTACAGGGGCAGGTGACTGAAGCTTTCTTT. This gives the protein CASSLQGQVTEAFF.

The chain combines TRBV5-4 with TRBJ2-7; 14 bases map to TRBD2. Germline V gene data show CDR1 as SGHNT and CDR2 as YYREEE (reference sequence). V lost 4 bases and J lost 7; bases outside the gene matches: 10. The CDR3 sequence is 16 residues long. In nucleotides, the CDR3 is TGTGCCAGCAGCCCGGGACTAGCGGGAGTAGCGGGGGAGCAGTACTTC. It codes for CASSPGLAGVAGEQYF. The complete variable domain, with remaining parts taken from reference TRBV5-4 and TRBJ2-7, reads ETGVTQSPTHLIKTRGQQVTLRCSSQSGHNTVSWYQQALGQGPQFIFQYYREEENGRGNFPPRFSGLQFPNYSSELNVNALELDDSALYLCASSPGLAGVAGEQYFGPGTRLTVT.

The genes are TRBV28 and TRBJ1-3; 7 bases map to TRBD1. The CDR3 length is 15 residues. Germline V gene data show CDR1 as MDHEN and CDR2 as SYDVKM. V shed 8 bases, J shed 0 bases, and the junction held 7 bases outside the gene matches. The CDR3 DNA reads TGTGCCAGCCTGGACAGGCGCCTCTCTGGAAACACCATATATTTT. It encodes CASLDRRLSGNTIYF. The full variable domain, rest sourced from reference TRBV28 and TRBJ1-3, is DVKVTQSSRYLVKRTGEKVFLECVQDMDHENMFWYRQDPGLGLRLIYFSYDVKMKEKGDIPEGYSVSREKKERFSLILESASTNQTSMYLCASLDRRLSGNTIYFGEGSWLTVV.

The chain joins TRBV6-1 to TRBJ2-7, with D possibly being TRBD1 (6 bases). The CDR3 length is 16 residues. V dropped 4 bases and J dropped 0 bases, with 16 bases sitting between them. Germline V CDR1 and CDR2: MNHNS, SASEGT. The CDR3: CASSVRGQYYSYEQYF. The CDR3 nucleotides are TGTGCCAGCAGTGTACGCGGACAGTACTACTCCTACGAGCAGTACTTC.

The genes are TRBV19 and TRBJ2-1; 14 nucleotides line up with TRBD2. CDR3 length equals 19 residues. The germline V gene encodes CDR1 LNHDA and CDR2 SQIVND (reference sequence). Germline trimming cut 5 bases from V and 7 bases from J; bases unmatched to any gene: 16. The CDR3 bases are TGTGCCAGTAGTTCTTCCACCCTTGGGACTAGCGGGAGATGGAATGAGCAGTTCTTC. This encodes CASSSSTLGTSGRWNEQFF.

V and J are TRBV28 and TRBJ1-1, with D unresolved. Trimming stripped 6 bases from V and 3 bases from J, with 14 bases between. CDR3 size: 14 residues. Germline V CDR1 and CDR2: MDHEN, SYDVKM. The CDR3 reads CASSRLDWDTEAFF. DNA of the CDR3: TGTGCCAGCAGCCGTCTAGATTGGGACACTGAAGCTTTCTTT.

This clone has a handful of counts. In the same sample, other DNA sequences code for this CDR3. V gene TRBV30 combines with J gene TRBJ2-1; 14 bases match TRBD2. V gave up 5 bases and J gave up 0 bases; unmatched junction bases: 6. Germline V gene sequence: CDR1 GTSNPN, CDR2 SVGIG (reference sequence). The CDR3 is 17 residues long. CDR3 protein: CAWRRLAGGSSYNEQFF. DNA of the CDR3: TGTGCCTGGCGGAGACTAGCGGGAGGGAGCTCCTACAATGAGCAGTTCTTC.

The chain carries TRBV11-2 and TRBJ1-4; D remains ambiguous. Germline CDR1 reads SGHAT; CDR2 reads FQNNGV. The CDR3 is 17 residues long. Trimming shortened V by 5 bases and J by 4 bases, and 20 bases separated the two germline ends. CDR3 in DNA: TGTGCCAGCAGCATTTTTGGAAAGAGACGGGTTAATGAAAAACTGTTTTTT. Protein product: CASSIFGKRRVNEKLFF. Full variable domain (missing parts from reference TRBV11-2 and TRBJ1-4): EAGVAQSPRYKIIEKRQSVAFWCNPISGHATLYWYQQILGQGPKLLIQFQNNGVVDDSQLPKDRFSAERLKGVDSTLKIQPAKLEDSAVYLCASSIFGKRRVNEKLFFGSGTQLSVL.

The chain couples TRBV7-6 to TRBJ2-2; 11 bases align to TRBD1. Germline-derived CDR1 and CDR2 are SGHVS and FNYEAQ. The CDR3 is 15 residues long. Unmatched junction bases numbered 3, after V lost 5 bases and J lost 4 bases. This CDR3 reads CASSAGTGGTGELFF. The CDR3 DNA is TGTGCCAGCAGCGCAGGGACAGGGGGCACCGGGGAGCTGTTTTTT.

The chain has TRBV11-2 and TRBJ2-1; 7 nucleotides line up with TRBD1. Germline V gene lookup returns CDR1 SGHAT and CDR2 FQNNGV. The CDR3 runs 16 residues. V shed 5 bases and J 2 bases; nucleotides not matched to a gene: 9. The chain's CDR3 is CASSPLTGKAYNEQFF. DNA of the CDR3: TGTGCCAGCAGCCCATTGACAGGGAAGGCCTACAATGAGCAGTTCTTC.

The chain couples TRBV12-5 to TRBJ2-4; 8 nucleotides match TRBD2. With 7 bases clipped from V and 6 bases from J, the junction kept 8 bases outside the gene matches. The CDR3 has 14 amino acids. Germline CDR1 reads LGHNT; CDR2 reads FRNRAP. Written as DNA, the CDR3 is TGTGCTAGTGCCGTCGATACTAGCGGAAACATTCAGTACTTC. Protein product: CASAVDTSGNIQYF.

This clone was recorded many times. This chain connects TRBV28 to TRBJ1-5, with a possible D match to TRBD1 (5 bases). CDR1 and CDR2 (germline): MDHEN, SYDVKM. The CDR3 contains 16 residues. Trimming stripped 6 bases from V and 0 bases from J, with 15 bases between. CDR3 loop: CASSRRQSYSNQPQHF. As DNA, the CDR3 is TGTGCCAGCAGCCGCAGACAGAGCTATAGCAATCAGCCCCAGCATTTT.

Turning to this clone: A much larger clone lies a single base off, so this may be a read error. Other DNA sequences from this sample encode an identical CDR3 as well. The genes are TRBV25-1 and TRBJ2-6; D unclear. Germline-derived CDR1 and CDR2 are MGHDK and SYGVNS. The CDR3 is 13 residues long. The CDR3 loop reads CASRESGANVLTF. For the CDR3, the DNA is TGTGCCAGCAGGGAATCTGGGGCCAACGTCCTGACTTTC.

This clone was seen a few times. The chain couples TRBV5-6 to TRBJ2-4; 8 bases line up with TRBD2. The CDR3 length is 17 residues. Germline V CDR1 and CDR2: SGHDT, YYEEEE. J was trimmed by 7 bases and V by 1 base; bases with no gene match: 13. The DNA of the CDR3 is TGTGCCAGCAGCTTGCAAGTCACCGGGACTAGAAGGAACATTCAGTACTTC. Amino acids: CASSLQVTGTRRNIQYF.

The genes are TRBV5-7 and TRBJ2-1, with 7 bases matching TRBD2. TRBV5-7 is given ORF status, its function remaining uncertain. The CDR3 totals 15 residues. Germline trimming cut 2 bases from V and 9 bases from J; bases unmatched to any gene: 11. CDR3 in DNA: TGTGCCAGCAGCTTATTCAGCGGGACCGCCGGTGAGCAGTTCTTC. It is translated as CASSLFSGTAGEQFF.

A few counts support this clone. The V gene is TRBV2, the J gene TRBJ2-7, with a weak D call TRBD1 (5 bases). There are 15 residues in the CDR3. Germline CDR1 reads SNHLY; CDR2 reads FYNNEI. Trimming pared 2 bases from V and 0 bases from J, leaving 11 bases between. The CDR3 here is CASSELQVLSYEQYF. The DNA of the CDR3 is TGTGCCAGCAGTGAATTACAGGTCCTCTCCTACGAGCAGTACTTC.